These 32 T cell receptor beta chains originate from one sample sequenced in a study of blood T cell repertoires in COVID-19. Sequencing used immunoSEQ multiplex PCR; TCRdb keeps in-frame clones, though not all of them. Of 200,000 to 250,000 clones listed, roughly 87% were seen once; the top ten hold approximately 10%. The sequenced material came from PBMCs or T cells enriched from blood (not recorded which). Source of these receptors: a young man who had recovered from COVID-19.

The chain employs TRBV5-3 and TRBJ2-1, with TRBD1 matching over 7 bases. TRBV5-3 is sorted into the ORF group, with uncertain function. With 0 bases clipped from V and 2 bases from J, the junction kept 8 bases outside the gene matches. CDR3 size: 17 residues. The DNA of the CDR3 is TGTGCCAGAAGCTTGGTCGAGACAGGGATGACCTACAATGAGCAGTTCTTC. This codes for CARSLVETGMTYNEQFF.

The chain uses TRBV27 and TRBJ1-2, with 7 bases matching TRBD1. The junction had 13 bases not matched to a gene; V was cut back by 5 bases and J by 4 bases. Germline V gene sequence: CDR1 MNHEY, CDR2 SMNVEV (reference sequence). This CDR3 contains 16 residues. Written as DNA, the CDR3 is TGTGCCAGCAGTCCATCAGGCTCCGGGACAGTCTATGGCTACACCTTC. Translating it yields CASSPSGSGTVYGYTF.

The chain links TRBV28 to TRBJ2-3; maybe TRBD2 (7 bases). Germline V gene data show CDR1 as MDHEN and CDR2 as SYDVKM. CDR3 length: 15 residues. Trimming pared 5 bases from V and 2 bases from J, leaving 14 bases between. The CDR3 DNA is TGTGCCAGCAGTGCCGGCGCGGGGGCCACAGATACGCAGTATTTT. It codes for CASSAGAGATDTQYF.

The rearrangement uses TRBV9 and TRBJ1-1; weak D call: TRBD1 (6 bases). Germline assignment: CDR1 SGDLS and CDR2 YYNGEE. Trimming left V 3 bases short and J 5 bases short, with 14 bases between. The CDR3 length is 14 residues. CDR3 amino acids: CASSGEGGRTEAFF. In nucleotides, the CDR3 is TGTGCCAGCAGCGGAGAAGGGGGAAGGACTGAAGCTTTCTTT.

CDR3 DNA: TGTGCCAGCAGACTACAGGGGGCGAGTTCACCCCTCCACTTT. The encoded protein is CASRLQGASSPLHF. The V call is TRBV14, the J call TRBJ1-6; 9 bases fit TRBD1. The trim removed 6 bases at V and 9 bases at J, leaving 6 bases unmatched. The CDR3 runs 14 residues. From germline, CDR1 is SGHDN and CDR2 FVKESK. The variable domain in full, completed from reference TRBV14 and TRBJ1-6, reads EAGVTQFPSHSVIEKGQTVTLRCDPISGHDNLYWYRRVMGKEIKFLLHFVKESKQDESGMPNNRFLAERTGGTYSTLKVQPAELEDSGVYFCASRLQGASSPLHFGNGTRLTVT.

The gene calls are TRBV7-9 and TRBJ1-5, with 7 bases aligning to TRBD1. CDR3 length: 16 amino acids. The V gene's germline CDR1 is SEHNR and CDR2 FQNEAQ (reference sequence). The ends lost 2 bases at V and 4 bases at J; junction bases unmatched: 8. The DNA of the CDR3 is TGTGCCAGCAGCTTACAACTAGGGACAGAAAATCAGCCCCAGCATTTT. Encoded protein: CASSLQLGTENQPQHF.

The chain employs TRBV9 and TRBJ1-2; D unresolved. Trimming stripped 2 bases from V and 4 bases from J, with 12 bases between. Germline CDR1 reads SGDLS; CDR2 reads YYNGEE. This CDR3 is built from 14 residues. CDR3 DNA sequence: TGTGCCAGCAGCGTGAGTGGTCGGAGCTATGGCTACACCTTC. Translating it yields CASSVSGRSYGYTF.

Of note for this clone: Distinct nucleotide sequences in the sample also encode this CDR3. The genes are TRBV25-1 and TRBJ1-2, with 8 bases matching TRBD1. CDR1 MGHDK and CDR2 SYGVNS come from the germline V gene. The V and J ends lost 5 bases and 5 bases, in that order; junction bases with no gene match: 4. CDR3 length: 13 residues. CDR3 nucleotides: TGTGCCAGCAGTCTGACAGGGGCGTATGGCTACACCTTC. Translating it yields CASSLTGAYGYTF.

The chain couples TRBV27 to TRBJ2-3; a weak D match, TRBD2 (5 bases). V shed 3 bases and J shed 7 bases, with 14 bases lying between them. Germline CDR1 reads MNHEY; CDR2 reads SMNVEV (reference sequence). This CDR3 comprises 14 residues. In DNA, the CDR3 is TGTGCCAGCAGTTTTGCGGGCGCCGTATATACGCAGTATTTT. Amino acids: CASSFAGAVYTQYF.

The gene calls are TRBV5-8 and TRBJ1-1; D not resolved. Trimming removed 1 base from V and 8 bases from J, with 6 bases in between. The CDR3 runs to 11 residues. Looked up from germline, CDR1 is SGHTS and CDR2 is YDEGEE. CDR3 sequence reads: CASSLFREAFF. The DNA for the CDR3 is TGTGCCAGCAGCTTGTTTCGGGAAGCTTTCTTT.

This clone showed up just once. The chain links TRBV11-2 to TRBJ1-2; TRBD1 matches 9 bases. The V gene end was trimmed by 0 bases and the J gene end by 8 bases; junction bases not matched to a gene: 7. The CDR3 totals 15 residues. The germline V gene encodes CDR1 SGHAT and CDR2 FQNNGV. The CDR3 sequence: CASSLDLGQGRGYTF. The CDR3 region has the DNA TGTGCCAGCAGCTTAGATCTGGGACAGGGAAGGGGCTACACCTTC.

The rearrangement joins TRBV5-5 to TRBJ1-6; TRBD1 is a possible D gene (5 bases). The V and J ends lost 0 bases and 8 bases respectively, with 18 bases between them. Per germline, CDR1 SGHKS and CDR2 YYEKEE (reference sequence). This CDR3 spans 17 amino acids. CDR3 loop: CASSLAGGASGYSPLHF. In DNA form, the CDR3 reads TGTGCCAGCAGCTTGGCGGGAGGGGCCAGCGGCTATTCACCCCTCCACTTT.

The J gene is TRBJ1-3, the V gene TRBV6-6; the match to TRBD1 covers 7 bases. Trimming took 5 bases from V and 0 from J; bases not matched to a gene: 4. Germline V gene data show CDR1 as MNHNY and CDR2 as SVGAGI (reference sequence). This CDR3 comprises 15 residues. CDR3 nucleotides: TGTGCCAGCAGTAACAGGGGAATCTCTGGAAACACCATATATTTT. Amino acid sequence: CASSNRGISGNTIYF.

The chain joins TRBV15 to TRBJ2-1, with 7 bases that match TRBD1. Unmatched junction bases numbered 3, after V lost 0 bases and J lost 1 base. The CDR3 sequence is 16 residues long. Germline CDR1 is LNHNV and CDR2 is YYDKDF (reference sequence). CDR3 amino acids: CATSRETGESYNEQFF. Here the CDR3 DNA reads TGTGCCACCAGCAGAGAAACAGGGGAATCCTACAATGAGCAGTTCTTC.

The gene calls are TRBV14 and TRBJ2-1, with D perhaps TRBD2 (6 bases). The germline gives CDR1 SGHDN, CDR2 FVKESK. This CDR3 has 17 residues. V lost 1 base and J 7 bases, leaving 20 bases between the germline ends. The CDR3 region is CASSQAHLDRESNEQFF. CDR3 sequence (DNA): TGTGCCAGCAGCCAAGCCCACCTGGACCGGGAGAGTAATGAGCAGTTCTTC. The complete variable domain, with remaining parts taken from reference TRBV14 and TRBJ2-1, reads EAGVTQFPSHSVIEKGQTVTLRCDPISGHDNLYWYRRVMGKEIKFLLHFVKESKQDESGMPNNRFLAERTGGTYSTLKVQPAELEDSGVYFCASSQAHLDRESNEQFFGPGTRLTVL.

V usage is TRBV7-9 and J usage is TRBJ1-1; the D is unclear. The CDR3 totals 12 residues. CDR1 and CDR2 from the germline V gene are SEHNR and FQNEAQ (reference sequence). The V end lost 5 bases, the J end lost 2 bases, and 6 bases lay between the germline ends. The CDR3 sequence: CASSVINTEAFF. In DNA, the CDR3 is TGTGCCAGCAGCGTCATCAACACTGAAGCTTTCTTT. Based on the CDR3 plus reference TRBV7-9 and TRBJ1-1, the full variable domain is DTGVSQNPRHKITKRGQNVTFRCDPISEHNRLYWYRQTLGQGPEFLTYFQNEAQLEKSRLLSDRFSAERPKGSFSTLEIQRTEQGDSAMYLCASSVINTEAFFGQGTRLTVV.

The chain is built from TRBV6-5 and TRBJ2-4; 9 nucleotides agree with TRBD2. Germline CDR1 reads MNHEY; CDR2 reads SVGAGI. The junction had 7 bases not matched to a gene; V was cut back by 8 bases and J by 2 bases. The CDR3 sequence is 15 residues long. The CDR3 sequence: CASGEASGTKNIQYF. The CDR3 region has the DNA TGTGCCAGCGGCGAGGCTAGCGGGACCAAAAACATTCAGTACTTC.

The J gene is TRBJ2-7, the V gene TRBV11-2, with 7 bases fitting TRBD1. The CDR3 loop spans 15 amino acids. Germline CDR1 is SGHAT and CDR2 is FQNNGV. Unmatched junction bases numbered 9, after V lost 4 bases and J lost 3 bases. As DNA, the CDR3 is TGTGCCAGCAGCTCTTCGACAGGGTACTACTACGAGCAGTACTTC. It encodes CASSSSTGYYYEQYF.

The chain carries TRBV29-1 and TRBJ1-6; D possibly corresponds to TRBD1 (6 bases). The CDR3 spans 15 residues. V gave up 4 bases and J gave up 7 bases, with 17 bases separating them. CDR1 and CDR2 (germline): SQVTM, ANQGSEA. Written as DNA, the CDR3 is TGCAGCGTTGCTGAGGGTACAGGGTTGAATTCACCCCTCCACTTT. It yields the protein CSVAEGTGLNSPLHF.

The genes are TRBV3-1 (or the pseudogene TRBV3-2) and TRBJ2-6; D is possibly TRBD2 (5 bases). Germline V gives CDR1 LGHDT, CDR2 YNNKEL (reference sequence). V lost 0 bases and J 0 bases, leaving 18 bases between the germline ends. The CDR3 runs to 20 residues. The CDR3 DNA is TGTGCCAGCAGCCAAGATGTAAGGTGGAGGACTCTCTCTGGGGCCAACGTCCTGACTTTC. Amino acid sequence: CASSQDVRWRTLSGANVLTF.

The chain is built from TRBV10-3 and TRBJ2-3; TRBD2 matches 8 bases. The germline CDR1 and CDR2 sequences are ENHRY and SYGVKD. V dropped 8 bases and J dropped 2; count of bases not matched to a gene: 6. This CDR3 has 14 residues. In DNA, the CDR3 is TGTGCCATCGACACTAGCGGAACCACAGATACGCAGTATTTT. It is translated as CAIDTSGTTDTQYF.

The rearrangement uses TRBV7-2 and TRBJ1-2; 8 positions agree with TRBD1. V lost 5 bases and J lost 5; bases outside the gene matches: 4. The CDR3 is 13 amino acids. Per the germline V gene, CDR1 is SGHTA and CDR2 is FQGNSA. The DNA for the CDR3 is TGTGCCAGCAGCCGACAGGGGATTTATGGCTACACCTTC. This translates into CASSRQGIYGYTF.

CDR3 DNA: TGTGCCAGCAGCCGGGACAGGGACTACGAGCAGTACTTC. This gives the protein CASSRDRDYEQYF. The chain employs TRBV27 and TRBJ2-7, with TRBD1 matching over 9 bases. CDR3 length: 13 amino acids. Looked up from germline, CDR1 is MNHEY and CDR2 is SMNVEV (reference sequence). With V trimmed by 6 bases and J by 3 bases, 3 bases remained unmatched.

This clone has only one observation. The rearrangement uses TRBV12-3 or TRBV12-4 and TRBJ1-2; D perhaps matches TRBD1 (6 bases). The V and J ends lost 5 bases and 8 bases respectively, with 12 bases between them. The CDR3 runs 12 residues. The CDR3, as DNA: TGTGCCAGCAGTCAGGGGCCGTGGGGCTACACCTTC. It yields the protein CASSQGPWGYTF.

The rearrangement uses TRBV27 and TRBJ1-1; D unresolved. The CDR3 consists of 12 residues. Germline CDR1 is MNHEY and CDR2 is SMNVEV (reference sequence). The V and J ends lost 8 bases and 1 base respectively, with 8 bases between them. Here the CDR3 DNA reads TGTGCCAGCCGTCTCGGGAACACTGAAGCTTTCTTT. Protein: CASRLGNTEAFF.

The chain links TRBV19 to TRBJ2-7; the D gene is possibly TRBD2 (6 bases). CDR1 LNHDA and CDR2 SQIVND come from the germline V gene (reference sequence). The length of the CDR3 is 15 residues. Trimming cost V 3 bases and J 3 bases, with 15 bases left between them. Here the CDR3 reads CASSIAPGLNYEQYF. The CDR3 bases are TGTGCCAGTAGTATTGCCCCGGGACTGAACTACGAGCAGTACTTC.

This clone came up a few times. This chain uses TRBV7-9 with TRBJ1-6; D gene unclear. Germline CDR1 reads SEHNR; CDR2 reads FQNEAQ (reference sequence). V lost 2 bases to trimming and J lost 9 bases, with 5 bases between them. This CDR3 contains 12 residues. CDR3: CASSLTLSPLHF. In nucleotides, the CDR3 is TGTGCCAGCAGCTTAACTCTTTCACCCCTCCACTTT.

The J gene is TRBJ2-7, the V gene TRBV11-1, with D tentatively TRBD1 (5 bases). The CDR3 has 12 amino acids. Between the trimmed V and J ends, which lost 5 bases and 4 bases, there was a span of 9 bases. The V gene's germline CDR1 is SGHAT and CDR2 FQDESV (reference sequence). CDR3 region: CASSNSGYEQYF. Here the CDR3 DNA reads TGTGCCAGCAGCAACTCAGGGTACGAGCAGTACTTC.

This clone was seen a handful of times. This sequence joins TRBV27 and TRBJ1-5, with D possibly matching TRBD1 (6 bases). The germline V gene has CDR1 MNHEY and CDR2 SMNVEV (reference sequence). Trimming took off 4 bases at V and 7 bases at J, with 17 bases between the two ends. This CDR3 spans 15 amino acids. CDR3: CASSSGGPWSQPQHF. The CDR3 DNA sequence: TGTGCCAGCAGTTCGGGGGGCCCCTGGAGCCAGCCCCAGCATTTT.

The genes are TRBV4-3 and TRBJ1-1; the match to TRBD1 covers 7 bases. J lost 4 bases, V lost 2 bases, and 7 bases had no gene match. CDR1 and CDR2 (germline): LGHNA, YSLEER. CDR3 length: 15 residues. For the CDR3, the DNA is TGCGCCAGCAGCCAAAGAGACAGGGCGGGCACTGAAGCTTTCTTT. Encoded protein: CASSQRDRAGTEAFF.

The chain combines TRBV7-8 with TRBJ2-5; D unclear. The CDR3 is made up of 12 amino acids. The V end was cut by 2 bases, the J end by 2 bases, with 3 bases between. Per germline, CDR1 SGHVS and CDR2 FQNEAQ. In DNA, the CDR3 is TGTGCCAGCAGCTTATATCAAGAGACCCAGTACTTC. Translation gives CASSLYQETQYF.

This clone was seen only a few times. This sample includes further DNA sequences coding for the same CDR3. The rearrangement uses TRBV10-3 and TRBJ1-1; the match to TRBD1 covers 9 bases. Germline CDR1 reads ENHRY; CDR2 reads SYGVKD. V shed 7 bases, J shed 4 bases, and the junction held 4 bases outside the gene matches. This CDR3 is 13 amino acids long. The DNA of the CDR3 is TGTGCCATCAAGGGACAGGGAGGCACTGAAGCTTTCTTT. It yields the protein CAIKGQGGTEAFF.